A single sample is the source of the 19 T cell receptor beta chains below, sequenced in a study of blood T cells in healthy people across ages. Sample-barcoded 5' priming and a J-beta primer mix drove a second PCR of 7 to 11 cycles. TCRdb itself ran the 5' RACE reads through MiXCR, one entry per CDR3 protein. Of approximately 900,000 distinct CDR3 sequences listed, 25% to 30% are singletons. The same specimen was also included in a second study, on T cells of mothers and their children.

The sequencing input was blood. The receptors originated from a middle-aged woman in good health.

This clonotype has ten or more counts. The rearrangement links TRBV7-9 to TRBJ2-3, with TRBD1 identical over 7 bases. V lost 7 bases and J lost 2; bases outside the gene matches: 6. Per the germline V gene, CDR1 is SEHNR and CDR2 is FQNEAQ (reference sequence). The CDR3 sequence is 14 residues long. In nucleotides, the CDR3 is TGTGCCAGCACCTCGACAGGGAACACAGATACGCAGTATTTT. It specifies CASTSTGNTDTQYF.

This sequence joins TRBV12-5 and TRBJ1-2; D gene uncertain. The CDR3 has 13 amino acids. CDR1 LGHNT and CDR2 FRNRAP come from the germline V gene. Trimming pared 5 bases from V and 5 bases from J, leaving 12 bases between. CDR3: CASGVGTAYGYTF. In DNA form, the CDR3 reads TGTGCTAGTGGTGTGGGTACGGCGTATGGCTACACCTTC. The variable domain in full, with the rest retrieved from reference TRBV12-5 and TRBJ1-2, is DARVTQTPRHKVTEMGQEVTMRCQPILGHNTVFWYRQTMMQGLELLAYFRNRAPLDDSGMPKDRFSAEMPDATLATLKIQPSEPRDSAVYFCASGVGTAYGYTFGSGTRLTVV.

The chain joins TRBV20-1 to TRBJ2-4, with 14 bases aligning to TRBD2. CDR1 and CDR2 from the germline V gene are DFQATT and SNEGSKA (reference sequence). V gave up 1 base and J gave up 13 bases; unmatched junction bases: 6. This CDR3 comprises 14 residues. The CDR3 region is CSARAGLAGAEQYF. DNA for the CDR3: TGCAGTGCTAGAGCGGGACTAGCGGGGGCAGAGCAGTACTTC.

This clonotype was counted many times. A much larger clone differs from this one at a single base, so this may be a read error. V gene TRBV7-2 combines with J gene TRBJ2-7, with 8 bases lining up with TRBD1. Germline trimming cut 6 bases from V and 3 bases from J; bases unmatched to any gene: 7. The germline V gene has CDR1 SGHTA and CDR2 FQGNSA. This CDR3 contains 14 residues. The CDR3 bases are TGTGCCAGCAGGGTTAGGACAGGGTGCTACGAGCAGTACTTC. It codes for CASRVRTGCYEQYF.

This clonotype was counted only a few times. The CDR3 sequence is CASSTSRGVGVNEQFF. CDR3 nucleotides: TGTGCCAGCAGTACCTCGAGGGGGGTGGGGGTGAATGAGCAGTTCTTC. This rearrangement joins TRBV6-2 or TRBV6-3 to TRBJ2-1; tentatively, D is TRBD1 or TRBD2 (6 bases each). The CDR3 has 16 residues. CDR1 is MNHEY and CDR2 is SVGEGT in the germline V gene. The V end lost 5 bases, the J end lost 7 bases, and 21 bases lay between the germline ends.

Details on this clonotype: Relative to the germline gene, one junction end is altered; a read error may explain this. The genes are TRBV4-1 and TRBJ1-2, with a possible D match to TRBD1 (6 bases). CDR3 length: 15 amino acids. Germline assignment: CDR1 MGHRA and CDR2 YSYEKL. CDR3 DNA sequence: TGCGTCAGCAGCCAAGATCTATGGCAGGGGATTGGCTACACCTTC. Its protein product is CVSSQDLWQGIGYTF.

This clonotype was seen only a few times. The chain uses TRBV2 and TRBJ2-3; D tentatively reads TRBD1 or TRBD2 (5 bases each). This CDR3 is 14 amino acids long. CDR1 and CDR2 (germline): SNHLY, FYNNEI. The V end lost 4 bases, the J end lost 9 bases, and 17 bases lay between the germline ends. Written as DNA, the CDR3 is TGTGCCAGCAGTGCGGGTCTCCCTGGGGGAACGCAGTATTTT. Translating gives CASSAGLPGGTQYF.

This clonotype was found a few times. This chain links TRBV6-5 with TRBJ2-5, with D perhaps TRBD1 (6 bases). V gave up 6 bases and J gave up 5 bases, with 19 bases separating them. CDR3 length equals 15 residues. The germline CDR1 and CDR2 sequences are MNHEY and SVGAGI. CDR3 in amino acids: CASRGTYQGIETQYF. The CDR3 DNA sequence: TGTGCCAGCAGGGGGACCTATCAGGGGATCGAGACCCAGTACTTC.

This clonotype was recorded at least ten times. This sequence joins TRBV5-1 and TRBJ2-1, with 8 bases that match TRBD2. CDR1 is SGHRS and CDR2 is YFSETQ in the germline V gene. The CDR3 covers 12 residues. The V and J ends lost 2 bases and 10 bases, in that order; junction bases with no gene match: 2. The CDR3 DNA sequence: TGCGCCAGCAGCTTCGAGCGGGGGGAGCAGTTCTTC. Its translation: CASSFERGEQFF. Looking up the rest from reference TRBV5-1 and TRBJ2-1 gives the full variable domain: KAGVTQTPRYLIKTRGQQVTLSCSPISGHRSVSWYQQTPGQGLQFLFEYFSETQRNKGNFPGRFSGRQFSNSRSEMNVSTLELGDSALYLCASSFERGEQFFGPGTRLTVL.

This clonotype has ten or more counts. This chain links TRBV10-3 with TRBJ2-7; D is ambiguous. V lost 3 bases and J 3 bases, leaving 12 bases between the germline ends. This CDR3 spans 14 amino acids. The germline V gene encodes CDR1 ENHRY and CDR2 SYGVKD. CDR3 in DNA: TGTGCCATCAGTGACGGCCGATCGGGCTACGAGCAGTACTTC. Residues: CAISDGRSGYEQYF.

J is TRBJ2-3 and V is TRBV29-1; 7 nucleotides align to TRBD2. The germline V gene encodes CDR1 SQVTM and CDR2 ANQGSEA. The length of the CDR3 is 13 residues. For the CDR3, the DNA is TGCGGCTGCCGGGGAGGGCAGGCAGATACGCAGTATTTT. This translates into CGCRGGQADTQYF.

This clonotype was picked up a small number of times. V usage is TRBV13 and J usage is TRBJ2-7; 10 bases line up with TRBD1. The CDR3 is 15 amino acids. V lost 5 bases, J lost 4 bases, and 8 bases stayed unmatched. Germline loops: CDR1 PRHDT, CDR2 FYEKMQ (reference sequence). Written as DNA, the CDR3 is TGTGCCAGCAGCCTACGGGGACAGGGGATTTACGAGCAGTACTTC. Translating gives CASSLRGQGIYEQYF.

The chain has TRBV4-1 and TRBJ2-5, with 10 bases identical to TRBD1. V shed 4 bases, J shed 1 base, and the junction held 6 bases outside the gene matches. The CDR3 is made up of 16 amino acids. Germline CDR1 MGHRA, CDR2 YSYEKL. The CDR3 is CASSLPGQGPQETQYF. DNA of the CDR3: TGCGCCAGCAGCCTCCCGGGACAGGGGCCCCAAGAGACCCAGTACTTC.

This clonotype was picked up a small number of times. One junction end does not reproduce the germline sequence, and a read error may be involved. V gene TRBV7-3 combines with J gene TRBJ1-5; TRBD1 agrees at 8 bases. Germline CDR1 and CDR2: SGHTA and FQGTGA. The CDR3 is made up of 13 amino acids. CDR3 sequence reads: CASSPDRDQPRHF. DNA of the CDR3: TGTGCCAGCAGCCCGGACAGGGACCAGCCCCGGCATTTT.

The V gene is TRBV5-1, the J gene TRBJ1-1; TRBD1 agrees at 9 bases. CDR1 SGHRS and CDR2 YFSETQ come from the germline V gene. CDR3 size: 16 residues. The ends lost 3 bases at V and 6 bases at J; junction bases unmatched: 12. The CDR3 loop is CASSWGQGFFNPEAFF. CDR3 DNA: TGCGCCAGCAGCTGGGGACAGGGCTTTTTTAATCCTGAAGCTTTCTTT. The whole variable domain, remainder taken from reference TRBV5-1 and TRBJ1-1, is KAGVTQTPRYLIKTRGQQVTLSCSPISGHRSVSWYQQTPGQGLQFLFEYFSETQRNKGNFPGRFSGRQFSNSRSEMNVSTLELGDSALYLCASSWGQGFFNPEAFFGQGTRLTVV.

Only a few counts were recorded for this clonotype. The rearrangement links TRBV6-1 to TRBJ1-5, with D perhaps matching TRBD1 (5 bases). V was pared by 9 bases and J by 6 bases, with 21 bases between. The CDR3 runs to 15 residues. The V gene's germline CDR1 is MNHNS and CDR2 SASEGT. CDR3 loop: CARPRVHEWSQPQHF. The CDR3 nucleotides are TGTGCCAGACCCAGGGTGCACGAGTGGAGTCAGCCCCAGCATTTT.

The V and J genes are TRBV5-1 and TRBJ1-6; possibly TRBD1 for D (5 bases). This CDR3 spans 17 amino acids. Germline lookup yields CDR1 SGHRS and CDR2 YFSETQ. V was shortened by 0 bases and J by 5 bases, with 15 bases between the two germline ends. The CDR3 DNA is TGCGCCAGCAGCTTGGTTGGCAGGGCGTCCAATAATTCACCCCTCCACTTT. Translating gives CASSLVGRASNNSPLHF.

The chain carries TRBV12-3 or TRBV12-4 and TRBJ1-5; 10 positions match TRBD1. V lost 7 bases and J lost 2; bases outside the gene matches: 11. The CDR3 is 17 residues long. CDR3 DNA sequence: TGTGCCAGCACCATCACCGGGGACAGGGGCCGCAATCAGCCCCAGCATTTT. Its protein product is CASTITGDRGRNQPQHF.

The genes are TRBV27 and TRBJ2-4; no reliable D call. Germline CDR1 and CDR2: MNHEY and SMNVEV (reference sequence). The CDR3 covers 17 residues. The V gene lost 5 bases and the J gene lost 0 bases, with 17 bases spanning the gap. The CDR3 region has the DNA TGTGCCAGCAGTCCTATAGGCATGTCCCGAGCCAAAAACATTCAGTACTTC. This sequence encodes CASSPIGMSRAKNIQYF.